This T cell receptor beta chain originates from a study of graft-versus-host responses after intestinal transplantation. Study-level information: Those transplanted obtained multivisceral, liver-intestinal, or isolated intestinal grafts.

A word on this clone: Its antigen is still unknown.

Study-level findings and limits: Circulating GvH clone levels at their peak were associated with HvG declines (early post-transplant).

Profiled with immunoSEQ multiplex PCR; TCRdb holds only in-frame clones, not every one. The data contain approximately 50,000 clones, 70% to 85% of them singletons. Trimming removed 6 bases from V and 0 bases from J, with 12 bases in between. Germline CDR1 reads SGHNT; CDR2 reads YYREEE (reference sequence). CDR3 length: 14 residues. This TCR came from a human donor who was the organ donor for an intestinal transplant. The chain couples TRBV5-4 to TRBJ1-1; D remains ambiguous. This specimen consisted of unstimulated CD4+ T cells sorted from spleen or lymph node cells, obtained before transplant. The CDR3 coding sequence is TGTGCCAGCAACCAGGTCGGAATGAACACTGAAGCTTTCTTT. Its protein product is CASNQVGMNTEAFF.